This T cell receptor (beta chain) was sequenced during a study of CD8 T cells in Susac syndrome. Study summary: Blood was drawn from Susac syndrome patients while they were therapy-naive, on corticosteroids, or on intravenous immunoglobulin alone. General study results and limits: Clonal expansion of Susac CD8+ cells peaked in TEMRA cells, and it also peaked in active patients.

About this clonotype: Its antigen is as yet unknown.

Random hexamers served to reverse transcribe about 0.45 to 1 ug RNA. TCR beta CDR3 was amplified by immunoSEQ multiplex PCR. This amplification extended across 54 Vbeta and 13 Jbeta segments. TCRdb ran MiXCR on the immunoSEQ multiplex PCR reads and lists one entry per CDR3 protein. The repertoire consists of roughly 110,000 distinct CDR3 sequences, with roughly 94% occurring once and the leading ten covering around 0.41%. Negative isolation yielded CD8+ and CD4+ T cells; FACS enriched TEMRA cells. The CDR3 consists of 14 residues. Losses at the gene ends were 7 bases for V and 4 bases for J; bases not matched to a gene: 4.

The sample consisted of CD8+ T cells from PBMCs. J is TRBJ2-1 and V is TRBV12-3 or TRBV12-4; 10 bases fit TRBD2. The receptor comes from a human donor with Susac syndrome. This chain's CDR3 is CASNLSGGYNEQFF. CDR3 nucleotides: TGTGCCAGCAATCTTAGCGGGGGGTACAATGAGCAGTTCTTC.